Listed below are T cell receptor beta chains from one sample, sequenced in a study of cytomegalovirus exposure and HLA in healthy donors. Produced via immunoSEQ multiplex PCR; TCRdb's table is partial and in-frame only. The data show around 140,000 clones, around 80% seen once. The sequenced material came from PBMCs. These receptors came from a man aged 35 to 55 in good health and CMV-seronegative. The CDR3 runs from the conserved cysteine through the conserved F or W. The D gene is left open where the match is weak.

>TRBV10-2|TRBJ1-2|-
CASSESIGYTF
>TRBV7-2|TRBJ2-7|TRBD1
CASSRTGTGAEQYF
>TRBV6-5|TRBJ2-3|-
CASSYSRDTQYF
>TRBV5-6|TRBJ2-5|TRBD2
CASSPTSGGLQETQYF
>TRBV25-1|TRBJ2-7|-
CASSESRGAEDEQYF
>TRBV5-4|TRBJ1-5|-
CASSRGPGMEQPQHF
>TRBV19|TRBJ1-1|TRBD1
CASIRDREAFF
>TRBV29-1|TRBJ2-3|TRBD1
CSVRGDRETDTQYF
>TRBV10-1|TRBJ1-5|-
CASSNEDGGAQHF
>TRBV7-7|TRBJ2-7|-
CASSVGELYEQYF
>TRBV7-8|TRBJ1-5|TRBD1
CASSPGTANQPQHF
>TRBV15|TRBJ2-3|TRBD2
CATSRDRAIAGALLEDTQYF
>TRBV7-8|TRBJ1-5|TRBD1
CASSGQGVGQPQHF
>TRBV7-2|-|TRBD2
CASSFPGLAGGITYEQYF
>TRBV5-6|TRBJ1-6|TRBD1
CASSYRGSHNSPLHF
>TRBV28|TRBJ1-2|-
CASVTAGVYGYTF
>TRBV9|TRBJ2-1|-
CASSVALYNEQFF
>TRBV5-5|TRBJ2-2|-
CASSLEGLNTGELFF
>TRBV11-2|TRBJ1-5|TRBD1
CASSQEGQGDQPQHF
>TRBV29-1|TRBJ1-5|-
CSVRPDSDQPQHF
>TRBV4-3|TRBJ2-1|TRBD2
CASSQDVSGASPYNEQFF
>TRBV2|TRBJ2-4|TRBD1
CASSGRTGGLGAKNIQYF
>TRBV19|TRBJ2-4|-
CASSIRAGRPIAKNIQYF
>TRBV10-2|TRBJ1-1|-
CASSETQGLTEAFF
>TRBV6-1|TRBJ2-2|TRBD1
CASSEGQGASGELFF
>TRBV11-2|TRBJ2-6|TRBD1
CASLTGDFSGANVLTF
>TRBV6-6|TRBJ1-4|TRBD1
CASSGRDRGHEKLFF
>TRBV6-1|TRBJ1-2|TRBD1
CASRLTGSNGYTF
>TRBV19|TRBJ1-1|-
CASSVDRNTEAFF
>TRBV7-2|TRBJ1-1|TRBD1
CASSWGQGYTEAFF
>TRBV19|TRBJ1-5|TRBD1
CASSLQGGGNQPQHF
>TRBV18|TRBJ1-1|-
CASSPASNLNTEAFF
>TRBV5-6|TRBJ2-7|-
CASSDGTDLFYEQYF
>TRBV19|TRBJ2-7|-
CASSISGSYEQYF
>TRBV29-1|TRBJ1-2|-
CSVEGGESGYTF
>TRBV11-3|TRBJ2-3|-
CASSADVMGTDTQYF
>TRBV9|TRBJ2-3|TRBD1
CASSVATGGTDTQYF
>TRBV6-1|TRBJ2-5|-
CASSRDLRGETQYF
>TRBV20-1|TRBJ2-1|-
CSASFGNEQFF
>TRBV5-1|TRBJ2-5|-
CASSLGGLPYQETQYF
>TRBV10-1|TRBJ1-1|-
CASSVSAGARAFF
>TRBV7-3|TRBJ2-5|-
CASSLVRRETQYF
>TRBV6-6|TRBJ1-2|-
CASAEVGGFNYGYTF
>TRBV27|TRBJ2-5|TRBD2
CASSLLAGGLETQYF
>TRBV5-1|TRBJ1-1|TRBD1
CASSLGQGTYEAFF
>TRBV27|TRBJ1-3|-
CASSSYGNTIYF
>TRBV5-8|TRBJ2-3|-
CASSLSLLAGARDTQYF
>TRBV5-4|TRBJ2-7|-
CASSLQGYSYEQYF
>TRBV27|TRBJ2-7|-
CASSLNFYEQYF
>TRBV28|TRBJ2-5|TRBD2
CASSLAGWQETQYF
>TRBV4-3|TRBJ2-7|-
CASSQYQGYEQYF
>TRBV5-1|TRBJ2-5|-
CASSLAVSQETQYF
>TRBV6-5|TRBJ2-7|TRBD1
CASRGTGTYEQYF
>TRBV9|TRBJ1-1|TRBD1
CASSGTDRVTEAFF